The 21 T cell receptor beta chains listed next were all sequenced from one sample in a study of vaccination and CD4 T cells after COVID-19. These TCRs' antigens remain unknown. The assay that was used to sequence DNA from cultured CD4+ T cells was the Oncomine TCR Beta short-read assay. TCRdb reanalysed the PCR reads using MiXCR and keeps one entry per CDR3 protein. The table has over 25,000 distinct CDR3 sequences, around 64% seen once. The treatment was: roughly ten-day PBMC culture with coronavirus spike peptide pools or control peptides (ViraFEST assay). Source: CD4+ T cells from blood, cultured in vitro, taken after SARS-CoV-2 vaccination. These receptors came from a human donor who received a COVID-19 vaccine.

The chain joins TRBV12-3 or TRBV12-4 to TRBJ1-1; TRBD1 matches 7 bases. This CDR3 region has 17 residues. V gave up 6 bases and J gave up 1 base; unmatched junction bases: 14. In DNA, the CDR3 is TGTGCCAGCAGAAACAGGGGATCAACCTCTGGGAACACTGAAGCTTTCTTT. It codes for CASRNRGSTSGNTEAFF.

This sequence joins TRBV11-3 and TRBJ2-7; D gene uncertain. The CDR3 runs 13 residues. Germline V gene sequence: CDR1 SGHNT, CDR2 YENEEA. V was clipped by 5 bases and J by 5 bases, with 13 bases between them. The CDR3 region has the DNA TGTGCCAGCAGCAAAAGTGGAGTTAACGAGCAGTACTTC. It yields the protein CASSKSGVNEQYF.

The chain couples TRBV5-1 to TRBJ2-1, with TRBD1 matching over 10 bases. The J call may be wrong; the DNA end is better matched by TRBJ2-7. The CDR3 contains 14 residues. The V gene's germline CDR1 is SGHRS and CDR2 YFSETQ. In DNA form, the CDR3 reads TGCGCCAGCACCGCGGAGGGACAGGGGTACGAGCAGTACTTC. This translates into CASTAEGQGYEQYF.

The DNA for the CDR3 is TGCAGTGCTCCCGAGGGCGTGAACACTGAAGCTTTCTTT. Protein sequence: CSAPEGVNTEAFF. This chain joins TRBV20-1 and TRBJ1-1; no clear D. With 5 bases removed from V and 0 bases from J, the gap between germline ends came to 10 bases. The CDR3 contains 13 residues. Per the germline V gene, CDR1 is DFQATT and CDR2 is SNEGSKA (reference sequence).

The chain recombines TRBV19 with TRBJ1-5, with TRBD1 matching over 7 bases. CDR3 length: 15 residues. V trimming: 6 bases; J trimming: 1 base; junction bases outside the gene matches: 6. Looked up from germline, CDR1 is LNHDA and CDR2 is SQIVND (reference sequence). CDR3 DNA: TGTGCCAGTAGGAGACAGGGTATGAGCAATCAGCCCCAGCATTTT. Its translation: CASRRQGMSNQPQHF.

The V gene is TRBV10-3, the J gene TRBJ2-5; 10 bases match TRBD1. The germline V gene has CDR1 ENHRY and CDR2 SYGVKD. The CDR3 is made up of 16 amino acids. The V and J ends lost 2 bases and 2 bases, in that order; junction bases with no gene match: 5. CDR3 nucleotides: TGTGCCATCAGTGAGCCCCCGGGACAGGGGCAAGAGACCCAGTACTTC. Translation gives CAISEPPGQGQETQYF.

The CDR3 coding sequence is TGCGCCAGCAGTGGGACCGGGATAGGGGAGCTGTTTTTT. It yields the protein CASSGTGIGELFF. The J gene is TRBJ2-2, the V gene TRBV5-1, with D perhaps TRBD1 or TRBD2 (5 bases each). Germline CDR1 is SGHRS and CDR2 is YFSETQ. Trimming took 5 bases from V and 8 from J, leaving 13 bases between them. CDR3 size: 13 residues.

The CDR3 spells CASSLNRAANEKLFF. Here the CDR3 DNA reads TGTGCCAGCAGCCTTAACAGGGCGGCTAATGAAAAACTGTTTTTT. V and J are TRBV6-1 and TRBJ1-4, with a tentative D call TRBD1 (6 bases). Per the germline V gene, CDR1 is MNHNS and CDR2 is SASEGT. This CDR3 has 15 amino acids. Trimming shortened V by 6 bases and J by 3 bases, and 14 bases separated the two germline ends.

The V and J genes are TRBV6-1 and TRBJ2-5; 14 bases agree with TRBD2. Germline V gene lookup returns CDR1 MNHNS and CDR2 SASEGT. The CDR3 sequence is 16 residues long. J lost 4 bases, V lost 7 bases, and 8 bases had no gene match. The CDR3 is CASTPTSGGARETQYF. The CDR3 DNA sequence: TGTGCCAGCACCCCGACTAGCGGGGGGGCCAGAGAGACCCAGTACTTC.

The chain has TRBV20-1 and TRBJ1-1; 7 bases align to TRBD1. V trimming: 6 bases; J trimming: 1 base; junction bases outside the gene matches: 5. Germline CDR1 DFQATT, CDR2 SNEGSKA (reference sequence). CDR3 length: 13 residues. The DNA for the CDR3 is TGCAGTGCGAACAGGGGTGGGAACACTGAAGCTTTCTTT. This encodes CSANRGGNTEAFF.

The chain carries TRBV6-1 and TRBJ1-2; 7 bases fit TRBD1. Germline CDR1 and CDR2: MNHNS and SASEGT. The CDR3 has 14 amino acids. V was clipped by 5 bases and J by 4 bases; unmatched bases: 7. This CDR3 reads CASSRGRSSYGYTF. For the CDR3, the DNA is TGTGCCAGCAGTAGGGGGCGCTCCTCCTATGGCTACACCTTC.

This chain links TRBV7-3 with TRBJ2-3; D gene uncertain. The germline V gene encodes CDR1 SGHTA and CDR2 FQGTGA. Trimming left V 1 base short and J 5 bases short, with 7 bases between. The CDR3 is 13 amino acids. The CDR3 DNA sequence: TGTGCCAGCAGCTTAATTTTGTTAGATACGCAGTATTTT. This sequence encodes CASSLILLDTQYF.

V and J are TRBV20-1 and TRBJ1-1; 11 bases agree with TRBD1. The CDR3 spans 16 residues. Germline lookup yields CDR1 DFQATT and CDR2 SNEGSKA (reference sequence). V lost 1 base and J lost 5; bases outside the gene matches: 9. CDR3 residues: CSARGTGGLGDTEAFF. For the CDR3, the DNA is TGCAGTGCTAGAGGGACAGGGGGCCTGGGGGATACTGAAGCTTTCTTT.

The sample holds a few counts of this clonotype. The CDR3 reads CSALLLTGTSLTDTQYF. The CDR3 DNA is TGCAGTGCTCTACTTTTGACCGGGACTAGCTTGACAGATACGCAGTATTTT. The V gene is TRBV20-1, the J gene TRBJ2-3; 9 nucleotides match TRBD2. This CDR3 is 17 amino acids long. CDR1 DFQATT and CDR2 SNEGSKA come from the germline V gene (reference sequence). V trimming: 5 bases; J trimming: 3 bases; junction bases outside the gene matches: 15.

This clonotype has a handful of counts. The genes are TRBV30 and TRBJ2-5, with 8 positions matching TRBD2. The CDR3 runs 14 residues. The V gene end was trimmed by 4 bases and the J gene end by 5 bases; junction bases not matched to a gene: 9. Looked up from germline, CDR1 is GTSNPN and CDR2 is SVGIG (reference sequence). CDR3 nucleotide sequence: TGTGCCTGGACCGGGACGGGGGGGCGTGAGACCCAGTACTTC. Translating it yields CAWTGTGGRETQYF.

Regarding this clonotype: One junction end disagrees with the germline gene, perhaps due to a read error. The chain recombines TRBV12-3 or TRBV12-4 with TRBJ2-3; TRBD1 aligns across 7 bases. The CDR3 runs 15 residues. The chain's CDR3 is CASSARQGQTDMQYF. CDR3 nucleotides: TGTGCCAGCAGTGCCCGACAGGGCCAAACAGATATGCAGTATTTT.

The chain couples TRBV30 to TRBJ2-2, with D possibly matching TRBD2 (5 bases). Germline V gene sequence: CDR1 GTSNPN, CDR2 SVGIG (reference sequence). V lost 0 bases to trimming and J lost 6 bases, with 11 bases between them. This CDR3 is 14 amino acids long. CDR3 sequence (DNA): TGTGCCTGGAGTGTACTAGTAGAGGCCGGGGAGCTGTTTTTT. Protein sequence: CAWSVLVEAGELFF.

In its sample, this clonotype was seen a few times. V is TRBV6-1 and J is TRBJ1-2, with D unresolved. The CDR3 has 14 amino acids. The germline V gene has CDR1 MNHNS and CDR2 SASEGT. Trimming removed 6 bases at V and 6 bases at J, with 17 bases between. CDR3 loop: CASSLSRAYHGYTF. DNA for the CDR3: TGTGCCAGCAGCCTTAGTCGGGCGTATCATGGCTACACCTTC.

This clonotype was recorded a few times. The chain uses TRBV5-4 and TRBJ1-1; no clear D gene. The germline gives CDR1 SGHNT, CDR2 YYREEE (reference sequence). Trimming cost V 2 bases and J 4 bases, with 3 bases left between them. The CDR3 is 11 residues long. The CDR3 spells CASSFSTEAFF. The CDR3 DNA reads TGTGCCAGCAGCTTCAGCACTGAAGCTTTCTTT.

This chain uses TRBV7-2 with TRBJ2-3; D gene uncertain. CDR1 and CDR2 (germline): SGHTA, FQGNSA. This CDR3 contains 11 residues. V shed 3 bases and J shed 6 bases, with 4 bases lying between them. The CDR3 region has the DNA TGTGCCAGCAGCTTTCGGGATACGCAGTATTTT. It specifies CASSFRDTQYF.

The genes are TRBV30 and TRBJ2-1; D remains ambiguous. V was clipped by 3 bases and J by 7 bases, with 7 bases between them. Germline CDR1 reads GTSNPN; CDR2 reads SVGIG (reference sequence). This CDR3 region has 11 residues. The DNA of the CDR3 is TGTGCCTGGAGAATTGCAAATGAGCAGTTCTTC. Encoded protein: CAWRIANEQFF.